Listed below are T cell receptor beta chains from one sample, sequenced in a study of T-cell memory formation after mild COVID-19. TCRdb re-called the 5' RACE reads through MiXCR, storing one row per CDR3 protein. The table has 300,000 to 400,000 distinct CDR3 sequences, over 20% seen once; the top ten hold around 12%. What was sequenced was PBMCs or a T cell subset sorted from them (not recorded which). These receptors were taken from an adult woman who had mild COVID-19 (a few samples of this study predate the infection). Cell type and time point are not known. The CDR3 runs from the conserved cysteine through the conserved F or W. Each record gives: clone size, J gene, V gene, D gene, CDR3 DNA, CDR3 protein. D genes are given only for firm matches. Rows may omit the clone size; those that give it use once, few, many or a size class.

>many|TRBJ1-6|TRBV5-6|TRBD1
TGTGCCAGCAGCTTGGTGGCGGGACAGGGATCCTCACCCCTCCACTTT
CASSLVAGQGSSPLHF
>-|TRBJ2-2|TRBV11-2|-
TGTGCCAGCAGCTTAACGGGGTTAGGGGACACCGGGGAGCTGTTTTTT
CASSLTGLGDTGELFF
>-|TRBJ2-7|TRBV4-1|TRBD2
TGCGCCAGCAGCCACTCCGGGACTAGTACCTACGAGCAGTACTTC
CASSHSGTSTYEQYF
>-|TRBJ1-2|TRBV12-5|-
TGTGCTAGTGGTTTGGTACTGAGATCTATGGCGACGGGCTACACCTTC
CASGLVLRSMATGYTF
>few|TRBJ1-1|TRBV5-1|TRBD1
TGCGCCAGCAGCCTGGACAGGGAGTACACTGAAGCTTTCTTT
CASSLDREYTEAFF
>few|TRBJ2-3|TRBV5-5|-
TGTGCCAGCAGCTTGGGTGCGGGACACCCCACAGATACGCAGTATTTT
CASSLGAGHPTDTQYF
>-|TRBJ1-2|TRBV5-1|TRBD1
TGCGTAGAGACATCTAACAGGGGTCGAGGTCTATATGGCTACACCTTC
CVETSNRGRGLYGYTF
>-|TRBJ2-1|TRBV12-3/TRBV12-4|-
TGTGCCAGCAGTTTGGCCCACCTAGGGCAAAGGGGACTTTTCAATGAGCAGTTCTTC
CASSLAHLGQRGLFNEQFF
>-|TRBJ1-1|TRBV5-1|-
TGCGCCAGCAGTTTGGAAGCAGCCCTCGGGGAAGCTTTCTTT
CASSLEAALGEAFF
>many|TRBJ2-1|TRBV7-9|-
TGTGCCAGCAGCCCGCCGGGCGGCAGCTCCTACAATGAGCAGTTCTTC
CASSPPGGSSYNEQFF
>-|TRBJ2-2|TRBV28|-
TGTGCCAGCAGTCAGGGGTTTGGGACCGGGGAGCTGTTTTTT
CASSQGFGTGELFF
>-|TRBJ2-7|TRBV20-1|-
TGCAGTGCCCCGAGAGGAAAGGCCCCCGAGCAGTACTTC
CSAPRGKAPEQYF
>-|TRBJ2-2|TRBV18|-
TGTGCCAGCTCACCCCCTCCGGGACACCAGACGAACACCGGGGAGCTGTTTTTT
CASSPPPGHQTNTGELFF
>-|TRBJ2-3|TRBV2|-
TGTGCCAGCACGGGTTTTGGTGGCTTGGATACGCAGTATTTT
CASTGFGGLDTQYF
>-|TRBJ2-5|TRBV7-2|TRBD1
TGTGCCAGCAGCTTTAGGACAGGGGGATCCGAAGAGACCCAGTACTTC
CASSFRTGGSEETQYF
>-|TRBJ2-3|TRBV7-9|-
TGTGCCAGCAGCCTTTCTGAGCTAGCCCTCACAGATACGCAGTATTTT
CASSLSELALTDTQYF
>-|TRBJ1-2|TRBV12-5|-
TGTGCTAGTGGTTTGGTAGTGCAGGGGTCGGAAGGCTACACCTTC
CASGLVVQGSEGYTF
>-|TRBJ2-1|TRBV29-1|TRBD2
TGCAGCGTTGTGCAACTAGCGGGGGGGCCGAAAGAGCAGTTCTTC
CSVVQLAGGPKEQFF